This T cell receptor (beta chain) is from a study of CD8+CD57+ T cells in acquired aplastic anemia (dated by TCRdb to the late 2010s). Some background on the complete study: Extracted DNA from sorted CD4+ and CD8+ cells averaged around 2.9 ug, ranging from about 0.19 to 30 ug. CD8+CD57+ expansion was defined as a frequency above the mean frequency observed in healthy subjects.

The paper as a whole reports these results and caveats: Although 25 to 30 CD8+ CDR3 sequences were shared by patients and controls, these sequences appeared highly expressed in patients and within the immunodominant clones of patients. No significant difference in CD8+ Simpson's diversity was found between patients and healthy controls (P=0.060).

This clonotype was seen repeatedly, ten times or more. What this receptor recognizes is not known. Base qualities are not provided; no much larger clone lies one nucleotide away. From the cysteine through the phenylalanine, the CDR3 covers 15 amino acids. Only the CDR3 portion is preserved as DNA: 45 bases, with reading frame beginning at the first base. The germline V gene (reference sequence) yields LNHDA for CDR1 and SQIVND for CDR2. The V end gives up 1 base and the J end 11 bases, leaving 7 bases in the junction not matched to a gene. Profiling of TCR beta VDJ combinations and CDR3 sequences used genomic DNA as the template. An Illumina HiSeq 2000 was the platform used for TCR repertoire sequencing. Under the source paper's analysis protocol: TRBV/TRBJ rearrangement plots, CDR3 size and DJ length profiles, and Simpson's diversity index were used to evaluate the repertoires. The immunodominant clone was defined as the most abundant DNA sequence in deep sequencing data. CDR3 amino acid sequences were checked for sharing between subjects and were compared against published repertoires and the VDJdb database. In-frame beta chains were kept once TCRdb had trimmed the public reads at Q25 with fastp and called clones with MiXCR. One record per CDR3 amino acid sequence lists the most common genes and DNA. These V and J calls are TCRdb output, not the study's own analysis. The sample records roughly 170,000 distinct CDR3 sequences, about half of which are singletons. Under 15% of the sample belongs to the ten largest clones.

The patients picked for sequencing were ones in whom flow cytometry had shown an expansion of CD8+CD57+ cells. All patients had severe acquired aplastic anemia diagnosed by International Study of Aplastic Anemia and Agranulocytosis and Camitta criteria. No patient had received any therapy when blood was sampled. In this study, sorted CD4+ and CD8+ T cells from the blood of healthy subjects and of severe aplastic anemia patients had their TCR repertoires deep-sequenced. Patients were enrolled in the USA under clinicaltrials.gov protocols 00001620, 01623167, 00001397, 00071045, 00081523 and 00961064. Ficoll-Paque density gradient centrifugation was used to isolate peripheral blood mononuclear cells. CD4+ and CD8+ T cells were sorted by FACS or magnetic beads before DNA extraction.

This clonotype was sampled from a human donor with aplastic anemia. Sequencing input: sorted CD4+, CD8+, or CD8+CD57+ T cells (not recorded which) from PBMCs. The rearrangement combines TRBV19 with TRBJ1-6, and 8 junction bases match TRBD1. The DNA sequence is as follows: TGTGCCAGTAGTATAGCCAGGGGGCTAATTACACCCCTCCACTTT. Its product reads: CASSIARGLITPLHF.